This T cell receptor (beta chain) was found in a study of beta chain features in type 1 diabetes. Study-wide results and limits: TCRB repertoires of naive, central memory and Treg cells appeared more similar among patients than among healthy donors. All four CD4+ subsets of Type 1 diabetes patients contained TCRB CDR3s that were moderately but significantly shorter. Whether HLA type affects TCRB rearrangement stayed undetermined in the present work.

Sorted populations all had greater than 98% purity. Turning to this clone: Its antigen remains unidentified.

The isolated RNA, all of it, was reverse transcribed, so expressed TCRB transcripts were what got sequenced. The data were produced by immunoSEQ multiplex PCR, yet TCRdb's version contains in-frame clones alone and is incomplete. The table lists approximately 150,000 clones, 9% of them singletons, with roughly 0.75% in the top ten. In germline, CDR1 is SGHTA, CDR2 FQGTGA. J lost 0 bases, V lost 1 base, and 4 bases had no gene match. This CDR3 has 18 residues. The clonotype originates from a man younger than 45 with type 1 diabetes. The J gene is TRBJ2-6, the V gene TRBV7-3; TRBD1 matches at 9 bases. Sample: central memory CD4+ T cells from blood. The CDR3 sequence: CASSLNRGLPSGANVLTF. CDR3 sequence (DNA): TGTGCCAGCAGCTTAAACAGGGGGCTGCCCTCTGGGGCCAACGTCCTGACTTTC.